These 13 T cell receptor beta chains were sequenced from one sample in a study of blood T cell repertoires in COVID-19. Generated by immunoSEQ multiplex PCR, the TCRdb table keeps only in-frame clones and is missing some. Of approximately 290,000 clones listed, roughly nine tenths were seen once; the top ten hold approximately 2%. Sequencing was performed on peripheral blood. The receptors stem from a man in his late teens or twenties with active or convalescent COVID-19.

J is TRBJ2-5 and V is TRBV4-3; D is perhaps TRBD2 (5 bases). This CDR3 has 17 residues. Germline V lookup: CDR1 LGHNA, CDR2 YSLEER. The ends were cut back, 0 bases at V and 2 bases at J, with 16 bases in the middle. CDR3 sequence (DNA): TGCGCCAGCAGCCAAGACACCTCTAGCTTAGGGCAAGAGACCCAGTACTTC. Residues: CASSQDTSSLGQETQYF.

This clone was detected once. The chain uses TRBV19 and TRBJ2-5; 10 bases are shared with TRBD2. Germline loops: CDR1 LNHDA, CDR2 SQIVND (reference sequence). The CDR3 runs to 16 residues. The V segment lost 5 bases and the J segment 5 bases; nucleotides outside the gene matches: 11. The CDR3 sequence: CASSPQASGGRETQYF. CDR3 in DNA: TGTGCCAGTAGTCCCCAGGCTAGCGGGGGCCGGGAGACCCAGTACTTC.

The chain recombines TRBV5-1 with TRBJ2-1, with 7 bases matching TRBD1. The ends lost 4 bases at V and 4 bases at J; junction bases unmatched: 8. The CDR3 contains 15 residues. CDR1 is SGHRS and CDR2 is YFSETQ in the germline V gene. CDR3 in DNA: TGCGCCAGCAGCCCGACAGGGACATTGTACAATGAGCAGTTCTTC. Its protein is CASSPTGTLYNEQFF.

V usage is TRBV6-5 and J usage is TRBJ2-7; D not resolved. The ends were cut back, 5 bases at V and 1 base at J, with 3 bases in the middle. The CDR3 has 11 amino acids. Germline V gene lookup returns CDR1 MNHEY and CDR2 SVGAGI. DNA for the CDR3: TGTGCCAGCAGTATATCCTACGAGCAGTACTTC. This gives the protein CASSISYEQYF.

The chain couples TRBV6-5 to TRBJ1-3; D ambiguous. Germline CDR1 reads MNHEY; CDR2 reads SVGAGI. Trimming cost V 7 bases and J 0 bases, with 13 bases left between them. The CDR3 covers 15 residues. As DNA, the CDR3 is TGTGCCAGCACTCTGTCAGCGAACTCTGGAAACACCATATATTTT. This sequence encodes CASTLSANSGNTIYF.

The rearrangement links TRBV2 to TRBJ1-1, with 7 bases fitting TRBD1. Looked up from germline, CDR1 is SNHLY and CDR2 is FYNNEI. The V and J ends lost 1 base and 0 bases, in that order; junction bases with no gene match: 5. The CDR3 runs 16 residues. This CDR3 is CASSEGARGLNTEAFF. In DNA form, the CDR3 reads TGTGCCAGCAGTGAAGGGGCCAGGGGGTTGAACACTGAAGCTTTCTTT.

J is TRBJ2-1 and V is TRBV24-1; D perhaps matches TRBD2 (6 bases). The V gene lost 9 bases and the J gene lost 8 bases, with 10 bases spanning the gap. CDR1 and CDR2 (germline): KGHDR, SFDVKD. This CDR3 comprises 11 residues. The CDR3 reads CATRRADEQFF. CDR3 sequence (DNA): TGTGCCACCCGGAGGGCTGATGAGCAGTTCTTC.

The chain employs TRBV11-2 and TRBJ2-7; TRBD1 aligns across 10 bases. Trimming removed 4 bases from V and 3 bases from J; junction bases left unmatched: 6. Germline V gives CDR1 SGHAT, CDR2 FQNNGV. The CDR3 extends over 15 amino acids. The CDR3 protein is CASSSVRDRGYEQYF. The CDR3 DNA reads TGTGCCAGCAGCTCGGTCCGGGACAGGGGCTACGAGCAGTACTTC.

The chain employs TRBV6-1 and TRBJ1-6; D call uncertain. This CDR3 has 14 amino acids. Germline-derived CDR1 and CDR2 are MNHNS and SASEGT. V lost 2 bases and J 3 bases, leaving 5 bases between the germline ends. The CDR3 sequence: CASSEQVYNSPLHF. In nucleotides, the CDR3 is TGTGCCAGCAGTGAACAGGTCTATAATTCACCCCTCCACTTT.

The V gene is TRBV10-2, the J gene TRBJ1-5; D call uncertain. The germline CDR1 and CDR2 sequences are WSHSY and SAAADI. The CDR3 extends over 13 amino acids. Trimming stripped 8 bases from V and 10 bases from J, with 18 bases between. CDR3 sequence: CASGSDYPEPQHF. DNA for the CDR3: TGCGCCAGCGGGAGTGACTACCCCGAACCCCAGCATTTT.

About this clone itself: The sample holds other DNA sequences that translate to the same CDR3. The chain links TRBV5-1 to TRBJ1-1; tentatively, D is TRBD1 (6 bases). Germline V gene data show CDR1 as SGHRS and CDR2 as YFSETQ. CDR3 length equals 15 residues. The germline V and J ends were trimmed by 2 bases and 0 bases, with 11 bases remaining between them. The CDR3 DNA is TGCGCCAGCAGCTTAACAACAGGGATGAACACTGAAGCTTTCTTT. Translated: CASSLTTGMNTEAFF.

This CDR3 is CATSRGGGTDTQYF. The CDR3 nucleotides are TGTGCCACCAGCAGAGGAGGAGGCACAGATACGCAGTATTTT. The chain recombines TRBV15 with TRBJ2-3; D gene unclear. V was cut by 1 base and J by 1 base, with 6 bases left in between. The CDR3 runs to 14 residues. Germline V gives CDR1 LNHNV, CDR2 YYDKDF (reference sequence).

The chain joins TRBV5-4 to TRBJ2-1; a possible D gene is TRBD1 (7 bases). The CDR3 totals 15 residues. CDR1 SGHNT and CDR2 YYREEE come from the germline V gene (reference sequence). Deletions cut 1 base from V and 7 bases from J, with 15 bases between. The CDR3 nucleotides are TGTGCCAGCAGCTTGAGGCGACAGGGAGGTAATGAGCAGTTCTTC. It is translated as CASSLRRQGGNEQFF.